These 2 T cell receptor beta chains originate from one sample sequenced in a study of radiation and T cells in renal cell carcinoma. Data came from immunoSEQ multiplex PCR; TCRdb stores just in-frame clones and leaves some out. Found here are fewer than 150,000 clones, approximately 90% of them singletons; the top ten hold nearly 6%. Time point here: blood 2 weeks post-SBRT. The treatment: 15 Gy SBRT to primary tumor, nephrectomy 4 weeks later. The sequencing here drew on blood, taken from a patient whose treatment included radiotherapy and nephrectomy. These receptor sequences come from a woman in her sixties or seventies with renal cell carcinoma.

This clone appeared a single time. The chain employs TRBV27 and TRBJ1-6; D is unclear. The germline V and J ends were trimmed by 0 bases and 7 bases, with 16 bases remaining between them. The V gene's germline CDR1 is MNHEY and CDR2 SMNVEV (reference sequence). This CDR3 region has 17 residues. The CDR3, as DNA: TGTGCCAGCAGTTTATCGCTGACACAGTTGGGGAATTCACCCCTCCACTTT. Translation gives CASSLSLTQLGNSPLHF.

This chain's CDR3 is CASSLDRGGSETQYF. The CDR3 DNA is TGTGCCAGCAGCCTGGACAGGGGGGGGTCGGAGACCCAGTACTTC. The chain is built from TRBV9 and TRBJ2-5, with 10 bases matching TRBD1. Looked up from germline, CDR1 is SGDLS and CDR2 is YYNGEE. V shed 4 bases and J 5 bases; nucleotides not matched to a gene: 8. The CDR3 runs 15 residues.